This TCR beta chain comes out of a study of blood T cell repertoires in COVID-19. Background on the study: Sites in the United States, Italy and Spain provided acute and convalescent COVID-19 samples. From T cells, B-cell-depleted T cells, or PBMCs came the material, which was cDNA or gDNA.

In the original workflow: Estimation of nucleated cell counts relied on the amplification of reference gene primers. TCRdb keeps only in-frame clones here, not all; method: immunoSEQ multiplex PCR. The V and J calls and the clone size are those of that table, but D and trimming were determined from the DNA. The sample lists under 200,000 clones, approximately 90% seen once, with 2% to 3% in the top ten. V shed 6 bases, J shed 4 bases, and the junction held 5 bases outside the gene matches. The germline gives CDR1 MNHEY, CDR2 SMNVEV (reference sequence). This CDR3 has 14 residues. The sequencing sample was made of peripheral blood. The chain employs TRBV27 and TRBJ2-1; 8 bases align to TRBD1. The TCR was taken from a man younger than 35 with acute or convalescent COVID-19. The CDR3 loop is CASSSGTGYNEQFF. For the CDR3, the DNA is TGTGCCAGCAGCTCCGGGACAGGATACAATGAGCAGTTCTTC.